These 14 T cell receptor beta chains originate from one sample sequenced in a study of cytomegalovirus exposure and HLA in healthy donors. PCR involved 60 Vbeta and 13 Jbeta primers. Sequencing used immunoSEQ multiplex PCR; TCRdb keeps in-frame clones, though not all of them. This sample has some 150,000 clones, with about three quarters found just once. Sequencing was carried out using PBMCs. Receptor source: a female donor in good health and CMV-seronegative.

This clone was found a few times. The chain couples TRBV5-1 to TRBJ2-7, with unresolved D. CDR1 SGHRS and CDR2 YFSETQ come from the germline V gene. The CDR3 contains 20 residues. The germline V and J ends were trimmed by 4 bases and 5 bases, with 34 bases remaining between them. The CDR3 loop is CASSHRFPPPLNPLADEQYF. Here the CDR3 DNA reads TGCGCCAGCAGCCATCGTTTCCCTCCCCCGTTGAATCCCCTGGCGGACGAGCAGTACTTC.

This chain links TRBV30 with TRBJ2-7, with D tentatively TRBD1 (6 bases). V shed 5 bases and J shed 2 bases, with 10 bases lying between them. CDR3 length: 12 residues. Germline V CDR1 and CDR2: GTSNPN, SVGIG (reference sequence). The CDR3 sequence: CAWSQGAYEQYF. CDR3 in DNA: TGTGCCTGGTCACAGGGAGCCTACGAGCAGTACTTC.

The gene calls are TRBV28 and TRBJ2-7, with D tentatively TRBD2 (6 bases). The germline V gene encodes CDR1 MDHEN and CDR2 SYDVKM. V lost 4 bases and J lost 4, with 14 bases in between. The CDR3 length is 14 residues. The CDR3 is CASSSRGMGYEQYF. The CDR3 nucleotides read TGTGCCAGCAGTTCGCGCGGGATGGGTTACGAGCAGTACTTC.

The CDR3 loop is CASSPSVEAVQPQHF. The CDR3 nucleotides read TGTGCCAGCAGTCCCAGTGTGGAGGCGGTTCAGCCCCAGCATTTT. The gene calls are TRBV27 and TRBJ1-5, with D uncertain. Germline-derived CDR1 and CDR2 are MNHEY and SMNVEV (reference sequence). V lost 5 bases, J lost 6 bases, and 17 bases lay in between. This CDR3 is built from 15 residues.

This rearrangement joins TRBV7-9 to TRBJ1-4, with 8 positions matching TRBD1. The germline V gene encodes CDR1 SEHNR and CDR2 FQNEAQ (reference sequence). The CDR3 length is 14 residues. V lost 4 bases and J lost 4; bases outside the gene matches: 2. The CDR3 reads CASSSDRDNEKLFF. The CDR3 region has the DNA TGTGCCAGCAGCTCGGACAGGGATAATGAAAAACTGTTTTTT.

V gene TRBV29-1 combines with J gene TRBJ2-1; TRBD2 agrees at 8 bases. CDR3 length: 13 residues. With V trimmed by 3 bases and J by 6 bases, 4 bases remained unmatched. CDR1 SQVTM and CDR2 ANQGSEA come from the germline V gene. The DNA for the CDR3 is TGCAGCGTTGATGGCGGGAGGCGCAATGAGCAGTTCTTC. Translated: CSVDGGRRNEQFF.

This clone occurred a few times. Here the CDR3 reads CASSPGRGNQPQHF. The CDR3 DNA reads TGTGCCAGCTCACCGGGGAGGGGCAATCAGCCCCAGCATTTT. This chain links TRBV18 with TRBJ1-5; D not resolved. Germline assignment: CDR1 KGHSH and CDR2 LQKENI. The V and J ends lost 3 bases and 2 bases respectively, with 8 bases between them. This CDR3 has 14 amino acids.

The V call is TRBV7-2, the J call TRBJ1-6, with no clear D. The CDR3 loop spans 12 amino acids. The germline V and J ends were trimmed by 5 bases and 6 bases, with 5 bases remaining between them. Germline values: CDR1 SGHTA, CDR2 FQGNSA. The CDR3 DNA is TGTGCCAGCAGCGGCCGTAATTCACCCCTCCACTTT. It translates to CASSGRNSPLHF.

The chain uses TRBV7-2 and TRBJ2-5; 12 bases align to TRBD2. J gave up 4 bases and V 6 bases, and 9 bases lay outside the gene matches. The CDR3 runs 16 residues. Germline CDR1 and CDR2: SGHTA and FQGNSA. In DNA, the CDR3 is TGTGCCAGCAGGTCATCGACTAGCGGGGGAGTAGAGACCCAGTACTTC. Its translation is CASRSSTSGGVETQYF.

This clone was seen once. The genes are TRBV5-1 and TRBJ2-1; the match to TRBD1 covers 11 bases. Germline trimming cut 4 bases from V and 8 bases from J; bases unmatched to any gene: 8. Germline CDR1 reads SGHRS; CDR2 reads YFSETQ. The length of the CDR3 is 15 residues. The CDR3 reads CASSPGTGGFDEQFF. In nucleotides, the CDR3 is TGCGCCAGCAGCCCCGGGACAGGGGGGTTCGATGAGCAGTTCTTC.

This clone has just a few counts. This rearrangement joins TRBV10-3 to TRBJ1-5; maybe TRBD1 (5 bases). Trimming took 6 bases from V and 4 from J, leaving 16 bases between them. Germline assignment: CDR1 ENHRY and CDR2 SYGVKD. This CDR3 has 15 residues. CDR3 protein: CAIRRGGGENQPQHF. In DNA, the CDR3 is TGTGCCATCAGGAGGGGCGGAGGGGAGAATCAGCCCCAGCATTTT.

This chain links TRBV2 with TRBJ2-2; 7 nucleotides line up with TRBD1. CDR3 length: 16 residues. V lost 4 bases and J lost 1; bases outside the gene matches: 6. Germline CDR1 reads SNHLY; CDR2 reads FYNNEI. CDR3 coding DNA: TGTGCCAGCAGTGCCCGGACAGGCCAGAACACCGGGGAGCTGTTTTTT. This gives the protein CASSARTGQNTGELFF.

In its sample, this clone was seen once. The V and J genes are TRBV5-6 and TRBJ1-1, with D possibly TRBD1 on 5 matching bases. The CDR3 contains 12 residues. The V and J ends lost 5 bases and 4 bases respectively, with 9 bases between them. The germline V gene encodes CDR1 SGHDT and CDR2 YYEEEE. The CDR3 here is CASSRQGTEAFF. The CDR3 nucleotides read TGTGCCAGCAGTCGGCAGGGCACTGAAGCTTTCTTT.

A few counts support this clone. V is TRBV29-1 and J is TRBJ1-1; D possibly corresponds to TRBD1 (6 bases). Trimming removed 4 bases from V and 5 bases from J, with 17 bases in between. The CDR3 is made up of 14 amino acids. Germline V lookup: CDR1 SQVTM, CDR2 ANQGSEA. This chain's CDR3 is CSVGSRGVKTEAFF. The CDR3 region has the DNA TGCAGCGTTGGATCCAGGGGAGTAAAGACTGAAGCTTTCTTT.